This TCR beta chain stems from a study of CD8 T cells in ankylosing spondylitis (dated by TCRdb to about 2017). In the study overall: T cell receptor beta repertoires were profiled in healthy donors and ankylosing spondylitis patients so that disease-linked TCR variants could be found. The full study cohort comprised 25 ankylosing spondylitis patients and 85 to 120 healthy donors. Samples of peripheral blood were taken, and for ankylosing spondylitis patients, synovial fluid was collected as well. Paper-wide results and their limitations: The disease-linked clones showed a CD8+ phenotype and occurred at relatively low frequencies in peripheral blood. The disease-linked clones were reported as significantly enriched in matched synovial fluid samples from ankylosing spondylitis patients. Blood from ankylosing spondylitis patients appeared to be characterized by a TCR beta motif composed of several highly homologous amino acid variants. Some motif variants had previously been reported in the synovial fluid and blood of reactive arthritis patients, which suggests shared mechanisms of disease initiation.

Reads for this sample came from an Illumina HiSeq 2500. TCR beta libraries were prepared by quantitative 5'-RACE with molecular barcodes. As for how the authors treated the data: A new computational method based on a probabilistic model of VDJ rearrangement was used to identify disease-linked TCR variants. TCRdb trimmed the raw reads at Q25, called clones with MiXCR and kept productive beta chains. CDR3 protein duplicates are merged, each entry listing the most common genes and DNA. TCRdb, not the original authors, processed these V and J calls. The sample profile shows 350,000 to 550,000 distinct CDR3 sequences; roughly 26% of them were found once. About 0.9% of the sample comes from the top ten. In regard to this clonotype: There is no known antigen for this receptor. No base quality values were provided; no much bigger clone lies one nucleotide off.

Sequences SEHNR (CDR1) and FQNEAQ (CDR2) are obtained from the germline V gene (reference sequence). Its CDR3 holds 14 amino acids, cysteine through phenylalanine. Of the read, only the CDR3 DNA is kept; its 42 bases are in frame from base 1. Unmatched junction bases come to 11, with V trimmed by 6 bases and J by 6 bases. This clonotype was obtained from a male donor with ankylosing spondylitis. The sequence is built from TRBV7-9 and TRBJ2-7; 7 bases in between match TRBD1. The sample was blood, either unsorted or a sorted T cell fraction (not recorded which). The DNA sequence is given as TGTGCCAGCAGAGCTCATGAGACAGGGAGCGAGCAGTACTTC. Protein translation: CASRAHETGSEQYF.